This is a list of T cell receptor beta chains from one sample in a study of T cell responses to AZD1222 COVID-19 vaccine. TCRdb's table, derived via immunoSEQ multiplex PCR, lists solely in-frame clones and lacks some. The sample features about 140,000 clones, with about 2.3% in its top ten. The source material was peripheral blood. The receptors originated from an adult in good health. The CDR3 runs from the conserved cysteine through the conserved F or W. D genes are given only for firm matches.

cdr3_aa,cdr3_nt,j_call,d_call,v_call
CASSHAGQNYGYTF,TGTGCCAGCAGCCATGCGGGACAGAACTATGGCTACACCTTC,TRBJ1-2,TRBD1,TRBV4-2
CASSLGWQGAAGYTF,TGTGCCAGCAGTTTAGGGTGGCAGGGGGCGGCGGGCTACACCTTC,TRBJ1-2,TRBD1,TRBV28
CASRPTGRETQYF,TGTGCCAGCAGGCCCACAGGGAGAGAGACCCAGTACTTC,TRBJ2-5,-,TRBV6-5
CASSLGAGGVYGYTF,TGTGCCAGCAGCTTGGGGGCAGGGGGCGTCTACGGCTACACCTTC,TRBJ1-2,TRBD1,TRBV5-6
CASSQPDHSGNTIYF,TGTGCCAGCAGCCAACCTGACCACTCTGGAAACACCATATATTTT,TRBJ1-3,-,TRBV4-2
CATSDSKDRDLFRYGYTF,TGTGCCACCAGTGATTCCAAGGACAGGGATCTTTTTAGGTATGGCTACACCTTC,TRBJ1-2,TRBD1,TRBV24-1
CASSTAGAEAFF,TGTGCCAGCAGCACAGCGGGCGCTGAAGCTTTCTTT,TRBJ1-1,-,TRBV28
CASSLQGGKGYTF,TGTGCCAGCAGCTTACAGGGCGGGAAAGGCTACACCTTC,TRBJ1-2,-,TRBV7-6
CASSSWQGNSGGEQYF,TGTGCCAGCAGTTCTTGGCAGGGGAATTCGGGGGGCGAGCAGTACTTC,TRBJ2-7,-,TRBV6-2/TRBV6-3
CAIRDREGQPQHF,TGTGCCATCCGGGACAGGGAGGGTCAGCCCCAGCATTTT,TRBJ1-5,TRBD1,TRBV10-3
CASSFYQFFTTEAFF,TGTGCCAGCAGCTTTTACCAGTTCTTTACAACTGAAGCTTTCTTT,TRBJ1-1,-,TRBV5-6
CASRDRTGGLYGYTF,TGTGCCAGTAGGGACCGGACAGGGGGCCTCTATGGCTACACCTTC,TRBJ1-2,TRBD1,TRBV19
CASSEGTANYGYTF,TGTGCCAGCAGTGAAGGGACGGCTAACTATGGCTACACCTTC,TRBJ1-2,-,TRBV2
CASSLWTGQSNQPQHF,TGTGCCAGCAGCCTCTGGACAGGGCAAAGCAATCAGCCCCAGCATTTT,TRBJ1-5,TRBD1,TRBV7-9
CSASPRRGEQFF,TGCAGTGCTAGTCCCAGGCGCGGTGAGCAGTTCTTC,TRBJ2-1,-,TRBV20-1
CASSSGRLNTEAFF,TGTGCCAGCAGCTCCGGACGGTTGAACACTGAAGCTTTCTTT,TRBJ1-1,-,TRBV6-1
CASSQGMGSSYYGYTF,TGTGCCAGTAGCCAGGGGATGGGGTCCTCTTACTATGGCTACACCTTC,TRBJ1-2,-,TRBV19
CASSLGQVSSYEQYF,TGCGCCAGCAGCTTGGGGCAGGTAAGCTCCTACGAGCAGTACTTC,TRBJ2-7,-,TRBV5-1
CASSPPVSSRETQYF,TGTGCCAGCTCACCACCGGTTTCTAGTCGGGAGACCCAGTACTTC,TRBJ2-5,-,TRBV18
CASSLGGGVGAFF,TGTGCCAGCAGCTTAGGCGGGGGGGTCGGAGCTTTCTTT,TRBJ1-1,-,TRBV7-9
CASSGRQLKNQPQHF,TGTGCCAGCAGTGGGAGACAGTTAAAAAATCAGCCCCAGCATTTT,TRBJ1-5,-,TRBV6-2/TRBV6-3
CASSISSNQPQHF,TGTGCCAGTAGTATCAGTAGCAATCAGCCCCAGCATTTT,TRBJ1-5,-,TRBV19
CASSPQGARTEAFF,TGCGCCAGCAGCCCACAGGGGGCGAGAACTGAAGCTTTCTTT,TRBJ1-1,TRBD1,TRBV5-1
CASSVAGRYGYTF,TGTGCCAGCAGCGTAGCCGGGCGCTATGGCTACACCTTC,TRBJ1-2,-,TRBV9
CAWSVQKDPFNHYNEQFF,TGTGCCTGGAGTGTACAAAAGGATCCATTTAACCACTACAATGAGCAGTTCTTC,TRBJ2-1,-,TRBV30
CASSYTDRRNTEAFF,TGTGCCAGCAGTTACACGGACAGGAGAAACACTGAAGCTTTCTTT,TRBJ1-1,TRBD1,TRBV28
CASNDRAGSNEQFF,TGCGCCAGCAATGACCGGGCAGGGTCCAATGAGCAGTTCTTC,TRBJ2-1,-,TRBV5-1
CASSYLDGNTEAFF,TGTGCCAGCAGCTACTTGGACGGTAACACTGAAGCTTTCTTT,TRBJ1-1,-,TRBV7-2
CASSPSGGGAYEQYF,TGTGCCAGCAGCCCGAGCGGGGGAGGGGCCTACGAGCAGTACTTC,TRBJ2-7,TRBD2,TRBV27
CASSPRSWAQASLHF,TGTGCCAGCAGCCCCCGTAGCTGGGCACAGGCTTCCCTCCACTTT,TRBJ1-6,-,TRBV13
CASAVDNSPLHF,TGCGCCAGCGCGGTGGATAATTCACCCCTCCACTTT,TRBJ1-6,-,TRBV5-1
CASSVLVQGGAF,TGTGCCAGCAGCGTATTGGTTCAGGGAGGAGCCTTC,TRBJ1-2,-,TRBV9
CASSLRTGGDYGYTF,TGTGCCAGCAGCCTTCGTACAGGGGGCGACTATGGCTACACCTTC,TRBJ1-2,TRBD1,TRBV4-2
CASSLYRDRNYGYTF,TGTGCCAGCAGCCTATACCGGGACAGGAACTATGGCTACACCTTC,TRBJ1-2,TRBD1,TRBV5-6